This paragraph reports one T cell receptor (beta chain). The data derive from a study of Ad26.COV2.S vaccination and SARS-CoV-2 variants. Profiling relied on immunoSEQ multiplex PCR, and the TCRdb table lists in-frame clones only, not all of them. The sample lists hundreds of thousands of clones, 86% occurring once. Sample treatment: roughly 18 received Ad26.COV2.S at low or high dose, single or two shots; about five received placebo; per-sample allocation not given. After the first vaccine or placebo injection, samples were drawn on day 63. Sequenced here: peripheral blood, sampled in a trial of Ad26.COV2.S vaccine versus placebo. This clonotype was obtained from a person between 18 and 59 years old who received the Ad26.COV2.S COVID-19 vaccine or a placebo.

CDR3 in amino acids: CASSLSPGQGSPLHF. As DNA, the CDR3 is TGTGCCAGCAGTTTATCCCCGGGACAGGGGTCACCCCTCCACTTT. The rearrangement uses TRBV28 and TRBJ1-6, with TRBD1 matching over 10 bases. The CDR3 totals 15 residues. Germline V gives CDR1 MDHEN, CDR2 SYDVKM. Unmatched junction bases numbered 4, after V lost 1 base and J lost 10 bases.